The 18 T cell receptor beta chains below were found in one sample sequenced in a study of cytomegalovirus exposure and HLA in healthy donors. Produced via immunoSEQ multiplex PCR; TCRdb's table is partial and in-frame only. The repertoire holds about 78,000 clones, less than 96% seen once, with around 1.6% in the top ten. Sequencing was carried out using PBMCs. The receptors were sampled from a man aged 18 to 29 in good health and CMV-seropositive.

This clone was detected only once. The V and J genes are TRBV5-4 and TRBJ2-1, with 10 bases matching TRBD1. The V segment lost 4 bases and the J segment 5 bases; nucleotides outside the gene matches: 6. There are 15 residues in the CDR3. The germline CDR1 and CDR2 sequences are SGHNT and YYREEE (reference sequence). The CDR3 DNA is TGTGCCAGCAGCCGGGACAGGGGTTTGGACAATGAGCAGTTCTTC. Translating gives CASSRDRGLDNEQFF.

The genes are TRBV7-9 and TRBJ2-5; D gene ambiguous. The CDR3 is 14 residues long. CDR1 and CDR2 from the germline V gene are SEHNR and FQNEAQ (reference sequence). The ends were cut back, 4 bases at V and 4 bases at J, with 13 bases in the middle. CDR3 nucleotide sequence: TGTGCCAGCAGCTCATCCCAGGAAGTAGAGACCCAGTACTTC. This sequence encodes CASSSSQEVETQYF.

The V gene is TRBV28, the J gene TRBJ2-3; D is possibly TRBD1 (6 bases). Germline loops: CDR1 MDHEN, CDR2 SYDVKM. V shed 5 bases and J shed 2 bases, with 11 bases lying between them. The CDR3 has 14 amino acids. The CDR3 nucleotides read TGTGCCAGCAGTCCAGGGGATCCCACAGATACGCAGTATTTT. This codes for CASSPGDPTDTQYF.

This clone was found once. The chain joins TRBV2 to TRBJ1-1, with TRBD1 identical over 8 bases. The CDR3 contains 13 residues. Trimming cost V 7 bases and J 4 bases; bases outside gene matches: 5. Germline values: CDR1 SNHLY, CDR2 FYNNEI. The DNA of the CDR3 is TGTGCCAGCAAGACCCAGGGGGCCACTGAAGCTTTCTTT. Translation gives CASKTQGATEAFF.

The V and J genes are TRBV11-2 and TRBJ1-3, with 9 bases lining up with TRBD1. CDR1 is SGHAT, CDR2 FQNNGV, per germline. This CDR3 spans 17 amino acids. V trimming: 4 bases; J trimming: 3 bases; junction bases outside the gene matches: 10. The CDR3 region is CASSSWRDRVHGNTIYF. The CDR3 bases are TGTGCCAGCAGCTCTTGGCGGGACAGGGTTCATGGAAACACCATATATTTT.

This chain uses TRBV11-3 with TRBJ2-3; 11 bases map to TRBD2. This CDR3 comprises 16 residues. The ends lost 5 bases at V and 0 bases at J; junction bases unmatched: 4. CDR1 and CDR2 (germline): SGHNT, YENEEA. Written as DNA, the CDR3 is TGTGCCAGCAGCCGACTAGCGGGGATGAGCACAGATACGCAGTATTTT. Amino acid sequence: CASSRLAGMSTDTQYF.

This chain joins TRBV28 and TRBJ1-1; D may be TRBD1 (6 bases). Germline assignment: CDR1 MDHEN and CDR2 SYDVKM. This CDR3 is built from 16 residues. Trimming removed 8 bases at V and 1 base at J, with 20 bases between. CDR3 coding DNA: TGTGCCAGCGGGGGCGGCAGGGTGTTTTGGAACACTGAAGCTTTCTTT. This translates into CASGGGRVFWNTEAFF.

In its sample, this clone was seen once. The rearrangement links TRBV5-1 to TRBJ1-1, with TRBD1 matching over 7 bases. The CDR3 runs to 15 residues. Trimming at V came to 0 bases and at J to 9 bases, leaving 11 bases not matched to a gene. Germline values: CDR1 SGHRS, CDR2 YFSETQ. The CDR3 loop is CASSLGQGQAAKAFF. The CDR3 nucleotides are TGCGCCAGCAGCTTGGGGCAAGGACAGGCCGCCAAAGCTTTCTTT.

The V call is TRBV10-2, the J call TRBJ2-7; D perhaps matches TRBD1 (6 bases). Germline assignment: CDR1 WSHSY and CDR2 SAAADI. The ends were cut back, 3 bases at V and 1 base at J, with 7 bases in the middle. This CDR3 contains 13 residues. CDR3 coding DNA: TGCGCCAGCAGTGAACAGGGATCCTACGAGCAGTACTTC. Translated: CASSEQGSYEQYF.

The rearrangement joins TRBV7-9 to TRBJ2-1, with 7 bases lining up with TRBD2. The CDR3 loop spans 14 amino acids. Per germline, CDR1 SEHNR and CDR2 FQNEAQ (reference sequence). CDR3 nucleotide sequence: TGTGCGGGCCGGCGGGAGTCAATCTACAATGAGCAGTTCTTC. Its translation is CAGRRESIYNEQFF.

The V and J genes are TRBV27 and TRBJ1-2, with a possible D match to TRBD1 (5 bases). From germline, CDR1 is MNHEY and CDR2 SMNVEV (reference sequence). The germline V and J ends were trimmed by 6 bases and 6 bases, with 20 bases remaining between them. The CDR3 sequence is 15 residues long. CDR3 sequence reads: CASSPPGRPLDGYTF. CDR3 nucleotides: TGTGCCAGCAGCCCTCCAGGGCGGCCTTTGGATGGCTACACCTTC.

V usage is TRBV4-2 and J usage is TRBJ2-7, with D possibly TRBD1 on 5 matching bases. The CDR3 contains 16 residues. The germline V gene encodes CDR1 LGHNA and CDR2 YNFKEQ. V lost 1 base and J lost 1, with 14 bases in between. CDR3 nucleotide sequence: TGTGCCAGCAGCCAAGCCGTCGCAGGGAATTCCTACGAGCAGTACTTC. Protein product: CASSQAVAGNSYEQYF.

V usage is TRBV4-1 and J usage is TRBJ2-7; TRBD1 matches at 9 bases. The CDR3 sequence is 15 residues long. V lost 5 bases to trimming and J lost 4 bases; unmatched junction nucleotides: 9. In germline, CDR1 is MGHRA, CDR2 YSYEKL. The chain's CDR3 is CASSAPGTGKYEQYF. For the CDR3, the DNA is TGCGCCAGCAGCGCTCCCGGGACAGGGAAATACGAGCAGTACTTC.

The CDR3 nucleotides are TGTGCCTGGAGTCGGGACACTAGCGGGCCTATTAGCAATCAGCCCCAGCATTTT. Protein: CAWSRDTSGPISNQPQHF. This chain links TRBV30 with TRBJ1-5; D might be TRBD1 (6 bases). The V end was cut by 2 bases, the J end by 0 bases, with 20 bases between. The germline CDR1 and CDR2 sequences are GTSNPN and SVGIG (reference sequence). The CDR3 is 18 amino acids.

The V call is TRBV28, the J call TRBJ2-7; tentative D call: TRBD1 (5 bases). This CDR3 contains 14 residues. V lost 6 bases and J 5 bases, leaving 17 bases between the germline ends. Germline V gene lookup returns CDR1 MDHEN and CDR2 SYDVKM. The CDR3 loop reads CASSSPPGIHEQYF. For the CDR3, the DNA is TGTGCCAGCAGCTCCCCCCCAGGGATCCACGAGCAGTACTTC.

This chain connects TRBV29-1 to TRBJ2-3; no reliable D call. V lost 6 bases and J lost 0, with 13 bases in between. There are 14 residues in the CDR3. Germline CDR1 and CDR2: SQVTM and ANQGSEA. CDR3 in amino acids: CSVVPQSSTDTQYF. In DNA, the CDR3 is TGCAGCGTGGTCCCGCAGTCTAGCACAGATACGCAGTATTTT.

This chain connects TRBV19 to TRBJ2-2, with TRBD2 matching over 12 bases. Germline CDR1 and CDR2: LNHDA and SQIVND (reference sequence). The CDR3 consists of 19 residues. V was pared by 8 bases and J by 3 bases, with 16 bases of the junction left unmatched. CDR3 sequence: CASPPPASGRALDTGELFF. For the CDR3, the DNA is TGTGCCAGTCCCCCTCCGGCTAGCGGGAGGGCCCTAGACACCGGGGAGCTGTTTTTT.

CDR3 nucleotide sequence: TGCGCCAGCAGCCAATGGGCTAGCGGCAACACCGGGGAGCTGTTTTTT. Its protein product is CASSQWASGNTGELFF. This rearrangement joins TRBV4-1 to TRBJ2-2, with 7 positions matching TRBD2. The ends lost 2 bases at V and 2 bases at J; junction bases unmatched: 5. This CDR3 is built from 16 residues. CDR1 MGHRA and CDR2 YSYEKL come from the germline V gene.